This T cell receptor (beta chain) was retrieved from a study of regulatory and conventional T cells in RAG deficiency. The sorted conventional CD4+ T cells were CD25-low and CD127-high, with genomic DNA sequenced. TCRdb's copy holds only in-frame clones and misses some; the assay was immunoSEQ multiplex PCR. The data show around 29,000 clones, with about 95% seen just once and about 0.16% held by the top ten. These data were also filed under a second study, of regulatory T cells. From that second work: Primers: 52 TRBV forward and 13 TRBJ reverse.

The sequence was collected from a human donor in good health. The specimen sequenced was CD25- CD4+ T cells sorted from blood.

CDR3 residues: CASSIRDSSYEQYF. CDR3 nucleotides: TGTGCCAGTAGTATCCGGGACAGCTCCTACGAGCAGTACTTC. The chain employs TRBV19 and TRBJ2-7, with 7 bases lining up with TRBD1. The CDR3 is 14 amino acids. Germline V gene lookup returns CDR1 LNHDA and CDR2 SQIVND (reference sequence). With V trimmed by 3 bases and J by 0 bases, 2 bases remained unmatched.